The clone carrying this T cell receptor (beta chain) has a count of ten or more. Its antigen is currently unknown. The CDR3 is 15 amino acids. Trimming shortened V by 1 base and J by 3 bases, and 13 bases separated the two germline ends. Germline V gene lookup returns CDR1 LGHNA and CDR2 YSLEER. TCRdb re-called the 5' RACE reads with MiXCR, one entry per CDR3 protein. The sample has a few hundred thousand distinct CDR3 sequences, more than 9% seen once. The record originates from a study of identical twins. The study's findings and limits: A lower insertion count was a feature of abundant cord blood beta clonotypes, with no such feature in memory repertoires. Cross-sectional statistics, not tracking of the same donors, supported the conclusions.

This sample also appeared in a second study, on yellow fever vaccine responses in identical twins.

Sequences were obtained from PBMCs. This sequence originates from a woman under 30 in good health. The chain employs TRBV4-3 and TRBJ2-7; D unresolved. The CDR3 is CASSQGITGLYEQYF. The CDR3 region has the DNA TGCGCCAGCAGCCAAGGGATTACTGGCCTCTACGAGCAGTACTTC.